These T cell receptor beta chains were read from a single sample in a study of shared clonotypes between healthy human individuals. TCRdb's table, derived via immunoSEQ multiplex PCR, lists solely in-frame clones and lacks some. The sample shows 2 million to 3 million clones, 80% to 95% of them seen only once. The sample taken for sequencing was naive CD4+ T cells from PBMCs. These receptors were obtained from a man younger than 35 in good health. Some clones in this sample may be carry-over from other donors' samples. CDR3s include the opening cysteine and the closing phenylalanine or tryptophan. The size field is filled for only some rows; it gives once, few, many or a size class.

>TRBV4-3|TRBJ1-2|NA
CASSQDIPSGGYTF
>TRBV9|TRBJ2-2|NA
CASSVALAGSVTGELFF
>TRBV28|TRBJ1-2|NA
CASSLGLREAYGYTF
>TRBV6-5|TRBJ1-1|NA
CASSYSLGRNTEAFF
>TRBV10-3|TRBJ1-1|NA
CATTRRKTDPGMNTEAFF
>TRBV5-6|TRBJ1-4|NA
CASSRQPQGSEKLFF
>TRBV28|TRBJ1-2|NA
CASKRTGIYGYTF
>TRBV7-2|TRBJ2-7|NA
CASSSITNEQYF
>TRBV18|TRBJ2-5|NA
CASSPGTGREETQYF
>TRBV27|TRBJ2-3|NA
CASSRPTDTQYF
>TRBV6-6|TRBJ1-2|NA
CASSEQFFNYGYTF
>TRBV6-1|TRBJ2-5|once
CASSWNRRDQYF
>TRBV6-1|TRBJ2-3|NA
CASSDRGSTDTQYF
>TRBV5-4|TRBJ2-7|NA
CASSLVSRGLYEQYF
>TRBV4-2|TRBJ2-5|NA
CASSQDLRLVETQYF
>TRBV28|TRBJ2-7|NA
CASSSRTSVLYEQYF
>TRBV13|TRBJ2-7|NA
CASSPSGAGTYEQYF
>TRBV5-4|TRBJ1-1|NA
CASSLGWGDRASTEAFF
>TRBV7-8|TRBJ1-5|NA
CASSANRLSNQPQHF
>TRBV28|TRBJ1-2|NA
CASSFLVYGYTF
>TRBV28|TRBJ1-1|NA
CASSLAGAEAFF
>TRBV30|TRBJ2-7|NA
CAWSVVQGWEQYF
>TRBV5-5|TRBJ2-5|NA
CASSLAANRYQETQYF
>TRBV4-3|TRBJ2-2|NA
CASSRDLAGGPLTGELFF
>TRBV4-1|TRBJ2-1|once
CASSQAALAGRNEQFF
>TRBV7-2|TRBJ1-1|NA
CASSLDQWTRPDWATEAFF
>TRBV2|TRBJ2-7|once
CASSKDSYEQYF
>TRBV4-3|TRBJ2-2|NA
CASSQEGGSVRRLLRDTGELFF
>TRBV6-1|TRBJ1-5|NA
CASRQGAFGNQPQHF
>TRBV6-6|TRBJ1-4|NA
CASSSSDSENEKLFF
>TRBV5-4|TRBJ2-3|NA
CASSLSGDRVTDTQYF
>TRBV29-1|TRBJ2-7|once
CSVMTGSYEQYF
>TRBV5-1|TRBJ2-6|NA
CASSLSTLGGANVLTF
>TRBV5-1|TRBJ1-6|NA
CASSPTGDSYNSPLHF
>TRBV18|TRBJ2-3|NA
CASSPGLGADTQYF
>TRBV2|TRBJ2-5|NA
CASSEVSGREETQYF
>TRBV7-3|TRBJ2-3|NA
CASRKTPGTSGMSTDTQYF
>TRBV7-2|TRBJ1-1|NA
CASSSRPNTEAFF
>TRBV2|TRBJ2-2|NA
CASSDLRDTGELFF
>TRBV27|TRBJ2-5|NA
CASSFWPRSGDRHQETQYF
>TRBV2|TRBJ2-1|NA
CASMRRQETYNEQFF
>TRBV4-1|TRBJ1-5|NA
CASSHVSGRGEGNQPQHF
>TRBV18|TRBJ1-1|once
CASAEQGLGTEAFF
>TRBV19|TRBJ2-7|NA
CASSKWTGMGEQYF
>TRBV2|TRBJ1-2|NA
CASSERAGRGYTF
>TRBV29-1|TRBJ1-4|NA
CSARTGNEKLFF
>TRBV28|TRBJ2-2|NA
CATTGSGETGELFF
>TRBV5-1|TRBJ2-3|NA
CASSHSRAAVYTDTQYF
>TRBV6-5|TRBJ2-2|once
CASSYVAGELFF
>TRBV5-1|TRBJ2-1|NA
CASSLGTSGVNEQFF
>TRBV30|TRBJ1-5|NA
CAWSHRGNQPQHF
>TRBV7-9|TRBJ2-7|NA
CASSLLGGQYF
>TRBV30|TRBJ1-1|few
CAWVIQGAAEAFF
>TRBV11-3|TRBJ2-1|NA
CASSFGTSGSYEQFF